This TCR beta chain was obtained from a study of low-dose radiotherapy and immunotherapy resistance in tumors. About the study: Across 26 weeks, 13 Gy in total went to Cohort 2, delivered as 1 Gy per fraction every two weeks. On an every-two-weeks schedule, patients received intravenous nivolumab 240 mg, along with ipilimumab 1 mg/kg every six weeks. For four cycles from cycle 1 day 1, patients took 300 mg oral aspirin daily.

The table lists this clonotype with many counts. This sample's time point: after trial treatment. Treatment noted: LDRT plus nivolumab, ipilimumab, low-dose cyclophosphamide and aspirin (RACIN trial). The study gave donors nivolumab, ipilimumab, aspirin, low-dose cyclophosphamide and low-dose radiotherapy. Gene-specific TRAV and TRBV primers were used for first-strand cDNA, covering alpha and beta chains. A constant-region primer paired with the V-primer adapter amplified TCRs over around 18 PCR cycles. Via MiXCR, TCRdb re-called the reads, giving one row per CDR3 protein. The data hold just over 90,000 distinct CDR3 sequences, with 20% to 25% observed a single time. The CDR3 loop spans 15 amino acids. J lost 8 bases, V lost 3 bases, and 6 bases had no gene match. The germline gives CDR1 SEHNR, CDR2 FQNEAQ (reference sequence).

V gene TRBV7-9 combines with J gene TRBJ1-4; 10 bases match TRBD1. The receptor comes from a female donor with ovarian cancer. This specimen consisted of PBMCs, obtained after low-dose radiotherapy plus immunotherapy. This chain's CDR3 is CASSLTGGGREKLFF. The DNA of the CDR3 is TGTGCCAGCAGCTTGACAGGGGGCGGGAGAGAAAAACTGTTTTTT.